This TCR beta chain was found in a study of graft-versus-host responses after intestinal transplantation. Study details: The study gave all recipients anti-thymocyte globulin induction, then tacrolimus and steroids for 2 to 3 years.

Germline V gene lookup returns CDR1 MDHEN and CDR2 SYDVKM. The length of the CDR3 is 14 residues. V shed 5 bases and J shed 5 bases, with 15 bases lying between them. Generated by immunoSEQ multiplex PCR, the TCRdb table keeps only in-frame clones and is missing some. Found here are 7,300 or so clones, around nine tenths of them singletons; the top ten hold around 4.7%. The TCR originated in a human patient who received an intestinal transplant, so some T cells may come from the graft donor. The sequences come from PBMCs, collected around 88 days after transplant. The genes are TRBV28 and TRBJ1-1, with a possible D match to TRBD1 (6 bases). The CDR3 reads CASSAPGDWTEAFF. Here the CDR3 DNA reads TGTGCCAGCAGTGCACCAGGGGATTGGACTGAAGCTTTCTTT.